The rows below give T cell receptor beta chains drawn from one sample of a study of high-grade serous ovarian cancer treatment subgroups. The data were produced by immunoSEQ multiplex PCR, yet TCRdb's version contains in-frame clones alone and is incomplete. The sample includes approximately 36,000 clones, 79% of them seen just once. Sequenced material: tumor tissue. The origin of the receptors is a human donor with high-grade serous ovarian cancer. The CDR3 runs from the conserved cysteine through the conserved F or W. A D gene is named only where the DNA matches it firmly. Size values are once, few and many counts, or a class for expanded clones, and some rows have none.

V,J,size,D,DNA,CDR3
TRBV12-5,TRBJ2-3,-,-,TGTGCTAGTGGTTTGACTCCGGACGGCTCTAGCACAGATACGCAGTATTTT,CASGLTPDGSSTDTQYF
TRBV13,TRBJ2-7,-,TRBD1,TGTGCCAGCAGCAACGTTGGACAGGGGCCTTACGAGCAGTACTTC,CASSNVGQGPYEQYF
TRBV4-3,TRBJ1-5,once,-,TGCGCCAGCAGCCAAGCGAGAGCAGGGGAACTGGGCAATCAGCCCCAGCATTTT,CASSQARAGELGNQPQHF
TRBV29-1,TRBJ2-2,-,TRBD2,TGCAGCGTTGGCGGGAGGGGCACCGGGGAGCTGTTTTTT,CSVGGRGTGELFF
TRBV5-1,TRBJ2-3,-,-,TGCGCCAGCAGCTCCCACACAGATACGCAGTATTTT,CASSSHTDTQYF
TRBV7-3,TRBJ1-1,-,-,TGTGCCAGCAGCTCAGATTCGACGGCCCCTGAAGCTTTCTTT,CASSSDSTAPEAFF
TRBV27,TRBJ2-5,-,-,TGTGCCAGCAGTTTAGCGGGGCAGGGCGTCAAAGAGACCCAGTACTTC,CASSLAGQGVKETQYF
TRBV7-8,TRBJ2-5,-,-,TGTGCCAGCAGCCTGAAAACACAAGAGACCCAGTACTTC,CASSLKTQETQYF
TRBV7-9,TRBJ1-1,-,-,TGTGCCAGCAGCCCCCCCGGAACTGGTGAAGCTTTCTTT,CASSPPGTGEAFF
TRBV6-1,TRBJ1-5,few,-,TGTGCCAGCAGGGATGGGGGTCAGCCCCAGCATTTT,CASRDGGQPQHF
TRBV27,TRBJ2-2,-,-,TGTGCCAGCAGTTTAACAGGGACCGGGGAGCTGTTTTTT,CASSLTGTGELFF
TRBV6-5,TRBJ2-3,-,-,TGTGCCAGCAGTTACTCCGATACGCAGTATTTT,CASSYSDTQYF
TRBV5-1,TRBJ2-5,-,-,TGCGCCAGCAGCTTGTTAACAGGACAAGAGACCCAGTACTTC,CASSLLTGQETQYF
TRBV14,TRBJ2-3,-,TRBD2,TGTGCCAGCAGCCCCCGATCTAGCGGGAGTAAGGGTGCGACAGATACGCAGTATTTT,CASSPRSSGSKGATDTQYF
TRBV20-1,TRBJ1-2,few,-,TGCAGAGGCGACTATGGCTACACCTTC,CRGDYGYTF
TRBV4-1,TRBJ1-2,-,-,TGCGCCAGCAGCCAGGTAGACAGGAACTATGGCTACACCTTC,CASSQVDRNYGYTF
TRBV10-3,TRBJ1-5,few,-,TGTGCCATCAGGTCGACGGATAGCAATCAGCCCCAGCATTTT,CAIRSTDSNQPQHF
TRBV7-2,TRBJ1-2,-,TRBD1,TGTGCCAGCAGCTCCGAGACCGGGACAGGGGTTGTTGGCTACACCTTC,CASSSETGTGVVGYTF
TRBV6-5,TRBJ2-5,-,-,TGTGCCAGCAGGCTAGCAGGCGAAGAGACCCAGTACTTC,CASRLAGEETQYF
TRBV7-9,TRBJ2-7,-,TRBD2,TGTGCCAGCAGCCGGTCTTATAGCGGGTCCTACGAGCAGTACTTC,CASSRSYSGSYEQYF
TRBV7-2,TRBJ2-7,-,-,TGTGCCAGCAACAACTACGAGCAGTACTTC,CASNNYEQYF
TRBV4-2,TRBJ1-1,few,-,TGTGCCAGCAGCCATACACGGAACACTGAAGCTTTCTTT,CASSHTRNTEAFF
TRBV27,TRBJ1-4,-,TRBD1,TGTGCCAGCAGAAATCCAGGGGGCAACGAAAAACTGTTTTTT,CASRNPGGNEKLFF
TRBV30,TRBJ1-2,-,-,TGTGCCTGGAGTGTACTCGAGGAGGGGGGTGGCTACACCTTC,CAWSVLEEGGGYTF
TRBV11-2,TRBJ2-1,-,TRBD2,TGTGCCAGCAGCTTACTTCCGGCTAGCGGGAGGTATGAGCAGTTCTTC,CASSLLPASGRYEQFF
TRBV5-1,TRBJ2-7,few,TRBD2,TGCGCCAGCAGCTTGGCTCTAGCGGAGGGTTACGAGCAGTACTTC,CASSLALAEGYEQYF
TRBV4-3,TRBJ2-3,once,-,TGCGCCAGCAGCCAAGGGGTAGGGAGAGATACGCAGTATTTT,CASSQGVGRDTQYF
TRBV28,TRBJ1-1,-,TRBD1,TGTGCCAGCAGTTCGACAGAGGCAGGGGGCGCGGGGAACACTGAAGCTTTCTTT,CASSSTEAGGAGNTEAFF
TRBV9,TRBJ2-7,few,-,TGTGCCAGCAGCGTAGAAGAATCCCCCTACGAGCAGTACTTC,CASSVEESPYEQYF
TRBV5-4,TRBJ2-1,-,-,TGTGCCAGCAGCTTGGTGGCAGAATACAATGAGCAGTTCTTC,CASSLVAEYNEQFF
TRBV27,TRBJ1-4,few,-,TGTGCCAGCAGTCTCTTAGAGCGGGGTGAAAAACTGTTTTTT,CASSLLERGEKLFF
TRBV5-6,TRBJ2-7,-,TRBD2,TGTGCCAGCAGACGAGGACCGGGACTAGGAGCCTACGAGCAGTACTTC,CASRRGPGLGAYEQYF
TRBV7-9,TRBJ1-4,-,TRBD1,TGTGCCAGCAGCACGCGGACAGGGTCTAATGAAAAACTGTTTTTT,CASSTRTGSNEKLFF
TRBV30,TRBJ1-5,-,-,TGTGCCTGGAGTCAAGGCCTTAGCAATCAGCCCCAGCATTTT,CAWSQGLSNQPQHF
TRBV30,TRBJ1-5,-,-,TGTGCCTGGAGTGTAGATAAGGCCACGGGTTATAGCAATCAGCCCCAGCATTTT,CAWSVDKATGYSNQPQHF
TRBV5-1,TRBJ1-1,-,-,TGCGCCAGCAGCCCCCGAGCTTTCTTT,CASSPRAFF
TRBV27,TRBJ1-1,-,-,TGTGCCAGCAGTTCCCCGGTTCTGAACGCAGAAGCTTTCTTT,CASSSPVLNAEAFF
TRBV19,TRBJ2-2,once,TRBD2,TGTGCCTCCCAGAGGGGGGTACTAGCGGACCACACCGGGGAGCTGTTTTTT,CASQRGVLADHTGELFF